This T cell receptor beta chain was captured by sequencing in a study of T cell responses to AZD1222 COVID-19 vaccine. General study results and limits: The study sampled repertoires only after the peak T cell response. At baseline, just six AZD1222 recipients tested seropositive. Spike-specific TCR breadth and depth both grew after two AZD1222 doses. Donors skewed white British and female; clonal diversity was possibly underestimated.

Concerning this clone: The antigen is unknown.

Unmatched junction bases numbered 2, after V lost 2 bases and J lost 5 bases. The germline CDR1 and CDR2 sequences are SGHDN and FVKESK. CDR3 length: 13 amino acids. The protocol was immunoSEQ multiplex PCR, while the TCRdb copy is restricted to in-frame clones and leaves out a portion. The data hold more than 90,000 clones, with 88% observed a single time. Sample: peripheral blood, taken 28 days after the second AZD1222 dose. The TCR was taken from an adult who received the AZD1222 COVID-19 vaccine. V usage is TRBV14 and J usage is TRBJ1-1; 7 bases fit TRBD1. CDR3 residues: CASSQNRGTEAFF. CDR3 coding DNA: TGTGCCAGCAGCCAAAACAGGGGAACTGAAGCTTTCTTT.